This TCR beta chain came from a study of blood T cell repertoires in COVID-19 (dated by TCRdb to the early 2020s). About the full investigation: Samples covering the acute and convalescent phases of COVID-19 were provided by collaborators in the United States, Italy and Spain. The prospective study material was composed of cDNA or gDNA derived from T cells, B-cell-depleted T cells, or PBMCs. A de-identified subject ID, COVID-19 status, age in years and sex were almost always included in the sample metadata. Where available, HLA class I and class II types were obtained from metadata supplied by the sample provider rather than from assay-based typing. The repertoires were made available in a free public database intended to serve as a resource for research on the immune response to SARS-CoV-2. Deeply sampled blood TCRbeta repertoires from subjects exposed to, actively infected with, or recovered from COVID-19 were included in the dataset. The samples were drawn from the first 160 participants of the ongoing ImmuneRACE study and from 1,200 or so subjects provided by 6 global collaborators. The study at large found these results: How much clinical and demographic metadata was included differed by source and by participant, and the metadata was provided uncurated.

V is cut back by 2 bases and J by 4 bases, with 6 bases in the junction unmatched. The germline V gene supplies CDR1 MNHNS and CDR2 SASEGT. The CDR3 measures 16 amino acids from cysteine to phenylalanine. This entry keeps only the CDR3 DNA: 48 bases, framed from base 1. Enrolling through a virtual design, the prospective study's participants ranged in age from roughly 18 to 90 years and lived across 24 United States geographic areas. In the prospective study, participants were assigned to cohorts based on the clinical history participants reported in a screening survey and a study questionnaire. ImmuneRACE Cohort 3 recovered participants were defined by two consecutive negative NP/OP PCR tests, healthcare professional clearance, or symptom resolution. In the prospective study, whole blood, serum and a nasopharyngeal or oropharyngeal swab were collected from each participant by mobile phlebotomists. Additional blood draws and questionnaires over an approximately 2-month period could optionally be provided by prospective study participants. Blood samples from the prospective study were shipped frozen or at room temperature prior to DNA extraction.

On this clone itself: Its antigen specificity is not known. No qualities accompany the bases; no much larger clone lies one base away.

TCRbeta CDR3 regions were amplified from genomic DNA by means of the immunoSEQ Assay, a bias-controlled multiplex PCR. In the authors' own workflow: Within the assay, amplification of reference gene primers was used to estimate how many nucleated cells each sample contained. To quantify the absolute abundance of each unique TCRbeta CDR3 rearrangement, sequence reads were collapsed and filtered. For each sample, productive Simpson clonality was calculated by taking the square root of Simpson's diversity index across productive rearrangements. TCRdb stores this immuneACCESS table with in-frame sequences only. Part of the clones is absent; in the studies checked, under half of the shortfall reflects unresolved V genes, and no reason is known for the rest. V, J and clone size were drawn from that table, and D and trimming were deduced from the DNA. A total of 250,000 to 350,000 clones appear in this sample, over 75% of them only once. The ten largest clones capture approximately 5.3% of the sample.

The receptor was derived from a woman in her 30s who had recovered from COVID-19. Sequenced material: PBMCs or T cells enriched from blood (not recorded which). The chain was built from TRBV6-1 and TRBJ2-1, with 9 bases matching TRBD1. The CDR3 protein is CASSETGGTGYNEQFF. The sequence in DNA is TGTGCCAGCAGTGAAACAGGCGGGACAGGGTACAATGAGCAGTTCTTC.